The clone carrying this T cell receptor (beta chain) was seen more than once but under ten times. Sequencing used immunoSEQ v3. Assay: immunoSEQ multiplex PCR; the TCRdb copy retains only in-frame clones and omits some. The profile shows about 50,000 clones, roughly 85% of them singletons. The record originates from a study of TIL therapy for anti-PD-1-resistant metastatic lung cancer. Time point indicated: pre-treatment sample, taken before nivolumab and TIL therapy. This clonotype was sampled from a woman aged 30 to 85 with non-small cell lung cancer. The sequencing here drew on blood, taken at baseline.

The CDR3 loop is CASSEVGGSGNTIYF. In DNA, the CDR3 is TGTGCCAGCAGTGAAGTGGGAGGCTCTGGAAACACCATATATTTT. The chain couples TRBV6-1 to TRBJ1-3; D gene ambiguous. Deletions cut 1 base from V and 0 bases from J, with 7 bases between. Germline-derived CDR1 and CDR2 are MNHNS and SASEGT. The CDR3 contains 15 residues.